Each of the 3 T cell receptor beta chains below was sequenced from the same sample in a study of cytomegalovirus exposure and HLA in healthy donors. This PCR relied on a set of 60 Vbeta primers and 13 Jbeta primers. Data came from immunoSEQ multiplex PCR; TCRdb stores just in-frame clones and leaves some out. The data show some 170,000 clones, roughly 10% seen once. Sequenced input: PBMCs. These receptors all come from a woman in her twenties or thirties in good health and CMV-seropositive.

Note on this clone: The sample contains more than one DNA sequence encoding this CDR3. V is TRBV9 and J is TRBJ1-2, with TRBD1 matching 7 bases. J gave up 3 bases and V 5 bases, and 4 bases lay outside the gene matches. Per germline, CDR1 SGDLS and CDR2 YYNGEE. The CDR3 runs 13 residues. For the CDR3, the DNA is TGTGCCAGCAGTGAACAGGGGCACTATGGCTACACCTTC. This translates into CASSEQGHYGYTF.

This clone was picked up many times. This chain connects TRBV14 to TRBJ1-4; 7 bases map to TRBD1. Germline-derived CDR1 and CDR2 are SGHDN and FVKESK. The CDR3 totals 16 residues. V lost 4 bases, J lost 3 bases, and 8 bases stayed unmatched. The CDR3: CASSPGQGVSNEKLFF. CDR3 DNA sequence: TGTGCCAGCAGCCCAGGCCAGGGGGTCTCTAATGAAAAACTGTTTTTT.

This CDR3 reads CASSGGQGGLTEAFF. In nucleotides, the CDR3 is TGTGCCAGCAGTGGGGGACAGGGGGGGCTCACTGAAGCTTTCTTT. The chain links TRBV2 to TRBJ1-1, with 11 bases matching TRBD1. The V gene end was trimmed by 4 bases and the J gene end by 4 bases; junction bases not matched to a gene: 5. The CDR3 has 15 residues. Germline V gene lookup returns CDR1 SNHLY and CDR2 FYNNEI.